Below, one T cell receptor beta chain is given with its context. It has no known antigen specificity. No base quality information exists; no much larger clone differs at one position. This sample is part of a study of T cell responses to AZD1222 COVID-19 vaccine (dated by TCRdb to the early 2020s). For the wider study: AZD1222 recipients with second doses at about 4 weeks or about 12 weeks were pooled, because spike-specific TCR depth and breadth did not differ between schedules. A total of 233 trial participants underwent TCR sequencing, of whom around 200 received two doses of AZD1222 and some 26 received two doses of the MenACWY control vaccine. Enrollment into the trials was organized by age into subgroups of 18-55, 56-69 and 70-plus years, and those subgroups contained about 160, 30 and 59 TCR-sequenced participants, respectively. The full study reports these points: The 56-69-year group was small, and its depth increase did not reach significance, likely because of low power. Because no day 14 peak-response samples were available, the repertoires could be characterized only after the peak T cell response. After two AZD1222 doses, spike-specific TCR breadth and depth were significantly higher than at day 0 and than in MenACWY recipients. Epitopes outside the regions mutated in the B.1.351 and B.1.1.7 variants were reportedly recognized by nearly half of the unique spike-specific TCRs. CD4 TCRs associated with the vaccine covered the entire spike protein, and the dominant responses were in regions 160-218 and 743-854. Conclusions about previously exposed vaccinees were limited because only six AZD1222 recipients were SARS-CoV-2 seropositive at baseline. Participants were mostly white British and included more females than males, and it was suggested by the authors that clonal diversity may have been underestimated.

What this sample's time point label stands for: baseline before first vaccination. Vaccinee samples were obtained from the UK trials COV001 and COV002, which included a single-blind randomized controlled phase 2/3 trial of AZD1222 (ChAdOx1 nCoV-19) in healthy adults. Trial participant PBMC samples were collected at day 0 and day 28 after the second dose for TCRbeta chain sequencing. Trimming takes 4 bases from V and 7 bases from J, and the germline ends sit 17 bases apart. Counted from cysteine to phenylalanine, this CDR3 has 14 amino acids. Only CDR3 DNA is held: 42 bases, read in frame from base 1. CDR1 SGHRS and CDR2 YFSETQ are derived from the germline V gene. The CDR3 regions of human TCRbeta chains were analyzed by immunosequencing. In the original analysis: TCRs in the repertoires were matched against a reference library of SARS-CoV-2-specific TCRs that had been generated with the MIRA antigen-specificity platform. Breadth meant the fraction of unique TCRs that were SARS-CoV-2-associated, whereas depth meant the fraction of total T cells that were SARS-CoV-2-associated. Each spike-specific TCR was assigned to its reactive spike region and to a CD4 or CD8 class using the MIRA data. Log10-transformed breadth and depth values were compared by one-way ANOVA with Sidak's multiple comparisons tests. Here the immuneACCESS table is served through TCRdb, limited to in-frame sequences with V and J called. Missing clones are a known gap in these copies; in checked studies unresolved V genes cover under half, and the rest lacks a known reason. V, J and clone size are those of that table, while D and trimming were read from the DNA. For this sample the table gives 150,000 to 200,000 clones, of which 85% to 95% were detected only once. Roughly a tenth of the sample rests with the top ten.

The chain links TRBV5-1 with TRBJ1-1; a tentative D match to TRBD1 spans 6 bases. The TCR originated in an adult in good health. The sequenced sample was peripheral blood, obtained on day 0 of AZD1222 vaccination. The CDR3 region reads CASSQLGGEFEAFF. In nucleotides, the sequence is TGCGCCAGCAGCCAGTTGGGGGGCGAGTTTGAAGCTTTCTTT.